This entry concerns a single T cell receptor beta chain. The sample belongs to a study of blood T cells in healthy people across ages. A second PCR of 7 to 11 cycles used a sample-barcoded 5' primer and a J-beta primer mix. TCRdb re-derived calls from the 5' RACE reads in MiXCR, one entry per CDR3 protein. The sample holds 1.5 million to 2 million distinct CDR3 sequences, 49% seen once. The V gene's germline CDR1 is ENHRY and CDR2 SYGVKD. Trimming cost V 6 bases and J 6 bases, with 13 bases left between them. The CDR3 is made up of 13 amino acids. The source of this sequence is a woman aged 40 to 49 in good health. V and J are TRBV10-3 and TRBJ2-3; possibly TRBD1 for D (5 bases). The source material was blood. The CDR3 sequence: CAIRTDIADTQYF. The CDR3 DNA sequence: TGTGCCATCAGAACGGACATCGCGGATACGCAGTATTTT.